These 21 T cell receptor beta chains came from one sample sequenced in a study of blood T cell repertoires in COVID-19. Method: immunoSEQ multiplex PCR; TCRdb's copy keeps in-frame clones and lacks some. The table shows some 150,000 clones, with roughly 87% occurring only once. Sequencing was done on a sample of peripheral blood. The receptors here all came from a woman aged 45 to 65 with acute or convalescent COVID-19.

The chain has TRBV3-1 (or the pseudogene TRBV3-2) and TRBJ1-1; D remains ambiguous. The germline gives CDR1 LGHDT, CDR2 YNNKEL (reference sequence). V lost 0 bases, J lost 2 bases, and 10 bases lay in between. The CDR3 has 15 residues. The CDR3 bases are TGTGCCAGCAGCCAAGACGAGGAGCCCAACACTGAAGCTTTCTTT. Protein: CASSQDEEPNTEAFF.

This clone was recorded once. V usage is TRBV30 and J usage is TRBJ1-5, with 7 bases fitting TRBD1. Germline trimming cut 0 bases from V and 6 bases from J; bases unmatched to any gene: 5. The CDR3 covers 14 residues. CDR1 and CDR2 (germline): GTSNPN, SVGIG (reference sequence). CDR3 loop: CAWSVQTGTQPQHF. DNA for the CDR3: TGTGCCTGGAGTGTCCAGACAGGGACTCAGCCCCAGCATTTT. The variable domain in full, with the rest retrieved from reference TRBV30 and TRBJ1-5, is SQTIHQWPATLVQPVGSPLSLECTVEGTSNPNLYWYRQAAGRGLQLLFYSVGIGQISSEVPQNLSASRPQDRQFILSSKKLLLSDSGFYLCAWSVQTGTQPQHFGDGTRLSIL.

A few counts support this clone. This rearrangement joins TRBV3-1 (or the pseudogene TRBV3-2) to TRBJ1-4; D gene uncertain. Looked up from germline, CDR1 is LGHDT and CDR2 is YNNKEL (reference sequence). The CDR3 runs to 13 residues. V shed 1 base and J shed 5 bases, with 5 bases lying between them. CDR3 loop: CASSQAQNEKLFF. In nucleotides, the CDR3 is TGTGCCAGCAGCCAAGCACAGAATGAAAAACTGTTTTTT.

V is TRBV7-2 and J is TRBJ2-2, with 7 positions matching TRBD1. Germline-derived CDR1 and CDR2 are SGHTA and FQGNSA. The CDR3 is 14 amino acids. The V and J ends lost 6 bases and 5 bases, in that order; junction bases with no gene match: 6. The CDR3 DNA reads as TGTGCCAGCAGTTACAGGGGAAAAACCGGGGAGCTGTTTTTT. It translates to CASSYRGKTGELFF.

V and J are TRBV5-4 and TRBJ2-1; TRBD2 might be the D (6 bases). Germline lookup yields CDR1 SGHNT and CDR2 YYREEE (reference sequence). The CDR3 consists of 15 residues. Trimming shortened V by 4 bases and J by 0 bases, and 11 bases separated the two germline ends. CDR3 sequence: CASSVDGSSYNEQFF. CDR3 nucleotides: TGTGCCAGCAGCGTGGACGGGAGCTCCTACAATGAGCAGTTCTTC.

The genes are TRBV19 and TRBJ1-1; the match to TRBD1 covers 10 bases. The length of the CDR3 is 14 residues. CDR1 is LNHDA, CDR2 SQIVND, per germline (reference sequence). The V segment lost 3 bases and the J segment 8 bases; nucleotides outside the gene matches: 6. Here the CDR3 DNA reads TGTGCCAGTAGTATTCGGGACAGGGGTTTCGAAGCTTTCTTT. It yields the protein CASSIRDRGFEAFF.

This chain connects TRBV12-5 to TRBJ2-1, with a weak D call TRBD1 (6 bases). Germline CDR1 is LGHNT and CDR2 is FRNRAP. The V end was cut by 7 bases, the J end by 8 bases, with 12 bases between. The CDR3 length is 12 residues. The CDR3 region is CASARAGDEQFF. The CDR3 nucleotides read TGTGCTAGTGCCAGGGCAGGGGATGAGCAGTTCTTC.

This sequence joins TRBV3-1 (or the pseudogene TRBV3-2) and TRBJ2-1, with TRBD2 matching 10 bases. Trimming removed 3 bases from V and 7 bases from J; junction bases left unmatched: 6. This CDR3 comprises 15 residues. CDR1 is LGHDT, CDR2 YNNKEL, per germline (reference sequence). The CDR3 nucleotides read TGTGCCAGCAGCCAGGATAGCGGGGGGCTAAATGAGCAGTTCTTC. It codes for CASSQDSGGLNEQFF.

The chain employs TRBV6-4 and TRBJ2-3; TRBD2 is a possible D gene (6 bases). Germline V CDR1 and CDR2: MRHNA, SNTAGT. The ends were cut back, 5 bases at V and 4 bases at J, with 16 bases in the middle. The CDR3 totals 15 residues. CDR3 protein: CASSKSGAEADTQYF. The CDR3 DNA reads as TGTGCCAGCAGTAAGTCGGGAGCGGAGGCAGATACGCAGTATTTT.

The genes are TRBV5-1 and TRBJ2-7, with D possibly TRBD1 on 6 matching bases. Trimming cost V 0 bases and J 2 bases, with 9 bases left between them. Germline CDR1 SGHRS, CDR2 YFSETQ. The CDR3 loop spans 14 amino acids. The DNA of the CDR3 is TGCGCCAGCAGCTTGGCAGGGGAAACCTACGAGCAGTACTTC. Translating gives CASSLAGETYEQYF. The whole variable domain, remainder taken from reference TRBV5-1 and TRBJ2-7, is KAGVTQTPRYLIKTRGQQVTLSCSPISGHRSVSWYQQTPGQGLQFLFEYFSETQRNKGNFPGRFSGRQFSNSRSEMNVSTLELGDSALYLCASSLAGETYEQYFGPGTRLTVT.

The chain employs TRBV4-1 and TRBJ2-7; no definite D call. The V gene lost 2 bases and the J gene lost 0 bases, with 8 bases spanning the gap. Germline-derived CDR1 and CDR2 are MGHRA and YSYEKL. This CDR3 contains 14 residues. The CDR3 nucleotides are TGCGCCAGCAGCCAATTCGCGATCTCCTACGAGCAGTACTTC. Translated: CASSQFAISYEQYF.

This clone was recorded once. This chain connects TRBV19 to TRBJ2-7; 8 positions match TRBD1. V was clipped by 4 bases and J by 2 bases; unmatched bases: 7. CDR1 is LNHDA, CDR2 SQIVND, per germline (reference sequence). The CDR3 is 15 residues long. CDR3 residues: CASSRAGGATYEQYF. The CDR3 DNA reads as TGTGCCAGTAGTAGAGCAGGGGGCGCCACCTACGAGCAGTACTTC. Full variable domain (missing parts from reference TRBV19 and TRBJ2-7): DGGITQSPKYLFRKEGQNVTLSCEQNLNHDAMYWYRQDPGQGLRLIYYSQIVNDFQKGDIAEGYSVSREKKESFPLTVTSAQKNPTAFYLCASSRAGGATYEQYFGPGTRLTVT.

The rearrangement joins TRBV18 to TRBJ2-7, with 11 bases identical to TRBD2. Germline trimming cut 3 bases from V and 1 base from J; bases unmatched to any gene: 8. CDR3 length: 17 amino acids. Germline V gene lookup returns CDR1 KGHSH and CDR2 LQKENI. CDR3 DNA sequence: TGTGCCAGCTCACCGAACGCCCTAGCGGGGGGATCCTACGAGCAGTACTTC. This codes for CASSPNALAGGSYEQYF.

The J gene is TRBJ1-5, the V gene TRBV19; perhaps TRBD1 as D (6 bases). This CDR3 has 16 residues. From germline, CDR1 is LNHDA and CDR2 SQIVND (reference sequence). Deletions cut 6 bases from V and 3 bases from J, with 18 bases between. CDR3 sequence reads: CASRVAGARFNQPQHF. In DNA form, the CDR3 reads TGTGCCAGTAGGGTAGCAGGGGCGAGGTTCAATCAGCCCCAGCATTTT.

The rearrangement uses TRBV5-1 and TRBJ1-1; D not resolved. The CDR3 totals 15 residues. V lost 4 bases and J 2 bases, leaving 15 bases between the germline ends. CDR1 is SGHRS, CDR2 YFSETQ, per germline. CDR3 bases: TGCGCCAGCAGCACCCGTGGAGGGTTCAACACTGAAGCTTTCTTT. Its protein is CASSTRGGFNTEAFF.

V usage is TRBV11-2 and J usage is TRBJ1-1; D perhaps matches TRBD1 (5 bases). The CDR3 totals 15 residues. Germline CDR1 and CDR2: SGHAT and FQNNGV. Trimming cost V 5 bases and J 5 bases, with 18 bases left between them. This chain's CDR3 is CASSPQKGAQTEAFF. CDR3 sequence (DNA): TGTGCCAGCAGCCCGCAGAAAGGGGCGCAAACTGAAGCTTTCTTT.

This clone was observed a single time. Here the CDR3 reads CASSPLRGLSYEQYF. The CDR3 DNA is TGTGCCAGTAGCCCTTTAAGGGGCCTCTCCTACGAGCAGTACTTC. The chain links TRBV19 to TRBJ2-7; tentatively, D is TRBD1 (5 bases). CDR3 size: 15 residues. V gave up 6 bases and J gave up 0 bases, with 15 bases separating them. Looked up from germline, CDR1 is LNHDA and CDR2 is SQIVND (reference sequence).

The J gene is TRBJ1-6, the V gene TRBV5-1, with no clear D. The V gene lost 0 bases and the J gene lost 11 bases, with 12 bases spanning the gap. The CDR3 is made up of 14 amino acids. CDR1 and CDR2 from the germline V gene are SGHRS and YFSETQ. The CDR3 DNA sequence: TGCGCCAGCAGCTTGGAGAGAGAAATGGCACCCCTCCACTTT. It specifies CASSLEREMAPLHF.

V is TRBV5-1 and J is TRBJ2-2; a weak D match, TRBD1 (6 bases). The CDR3 is 15 amino acids. V was cut by 3 bases and J by 4 bases, with 13 bases left in between. Germline lookup yields CDR1 SGHRS and CDR2 YFSETQ. This CDR3 reads CASSSYGQSTGELFF. DNA for the CDR3: TGCGCCAGCAGCTCGTACGGACAGTCCACCGGGGAGCTGTTTTTT.

The chain employs TRBV6-5 and TRBJ2-7; D possibly corresponds to TRBD1 (5 bases). The CDR3 is made up of 14 amino acids. CDR1 is MNHEY and CDR2 is SVGAGI in the germline V gene. Trimming stripped 4 bases from V and 0 bases from J, with 10 bases between. In DNA, the CDR3 is TGTGCCAGCAGTTTCACAGGTTACTCCTACGAGCAGTACTTC. Protein product: CASSFTGYSYEQYF.

V gene TRBV19 combines with J gene TRBJ2-3; a possible D gene is TRBD2 (7 bases). Germline lookup yields CDR1 LNHDA and CDR2 SQIVND (reference sequence). Trimming stripped 5 bases from V and 6 bases from J, with 21 bases between. The CDR3 covers 16 residues. The CDR3 nucleotides are TGTGCCAGTAGTCTCATGGGGCGGGGGCCGCTGGATACGCAGTATTTT. Translating gives CASSLMGRGPLDTQYF.